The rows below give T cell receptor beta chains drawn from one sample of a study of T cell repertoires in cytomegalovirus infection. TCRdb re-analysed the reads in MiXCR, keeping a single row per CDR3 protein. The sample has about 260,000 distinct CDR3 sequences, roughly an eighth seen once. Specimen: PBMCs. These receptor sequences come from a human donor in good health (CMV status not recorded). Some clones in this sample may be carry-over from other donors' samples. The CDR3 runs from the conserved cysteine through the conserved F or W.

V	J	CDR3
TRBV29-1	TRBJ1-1	CSALHQGKNTEAFF
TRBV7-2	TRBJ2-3	CASSTSRWVAGGITDTQYF
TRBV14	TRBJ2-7	CASSQGLAGEQYF
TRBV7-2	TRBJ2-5	CASSSRTSGRAETQYF
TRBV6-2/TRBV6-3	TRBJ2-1	CASSRGTLNNEQFF
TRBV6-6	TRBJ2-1	CASSYSRQYNEQFF
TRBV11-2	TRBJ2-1	CASSPRWGVGGTNEQFF
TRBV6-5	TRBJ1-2	CASSYKGRENYGYTF
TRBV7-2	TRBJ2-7	CASSLGRGQGYEQYF
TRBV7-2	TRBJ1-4	CASSPRTVINEKLFF
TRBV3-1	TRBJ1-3	CASSARTVSGNTIYF
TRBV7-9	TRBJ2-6	CASSPGSSSGANVLTF
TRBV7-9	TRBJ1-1	CATAFGTGGVRTEAFF
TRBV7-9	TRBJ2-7	CASSLVKVPYEQYF
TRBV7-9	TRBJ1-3	CASSLRDVGNTIYF
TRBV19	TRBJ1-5	CATLDRGNQPQHF
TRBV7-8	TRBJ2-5	CASSSTGVPETQYF
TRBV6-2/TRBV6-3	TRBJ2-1	CASSYKAGGHEQFF
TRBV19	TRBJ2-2	CASSITSGAPNTGELFF
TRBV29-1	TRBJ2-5	CSLTVMETQYF
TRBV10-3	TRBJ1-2	CAISDTSRGYTF
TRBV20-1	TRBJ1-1	CSAKVWGTEAFF
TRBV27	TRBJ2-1	CASKEGRSSAGGEQFF
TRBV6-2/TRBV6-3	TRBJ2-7	CASSRTGTGASYEQYF
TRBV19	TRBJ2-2	CASSSPWELFF
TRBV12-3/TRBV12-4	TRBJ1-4	CASSFHGEEKLFF
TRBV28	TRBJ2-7	CASSPLRSSYEQYF
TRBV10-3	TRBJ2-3	CAITSRPFDTDTQYF